This is a list of T cell receptor beta chains from one sample in a study of blood T cell repertoires in COVID-19. Produced via immunoSEQ multiplex PCR; TCRdb's table is partial and in-frame only. The sample has fewer than 450,000 clones, more than 75% seen once; the top ten hold more than 1%. Specimen: PBMCs or T cells enriched from blood (not recorded which). The receptors were sampled from a woman aged 18-30 years who had recovered from COVID-19. Both conserved end residues are part of each CDR3. The order of the fields is V gene, CDR3 protein.

v_call: TRBV24-1; cdr3_aa: CATTPGQGAQPQHF
v_call: TRBV10-3; cdr3_aa: CAISESLGANEQFF
v_call: TRBV27; cdr3_aa: CASSWADSYEQYF
v_call: TRBV11-3; cdr3_aa: CASSLGDRAEGSDTQYF
v_call: TRBV7-2; cdr3_aa: CASSFGGSTGLNYGYTF
v_call: TRBV11-2; cdr3_aa: CASSFLPTGTDEQYF
v_call: TRBV20-1; cdr3_aa: CSHAVGETQYF
v_call: TRBV5-5; cdr3_aa: CASSLARSNQPQHF
v_call: TRBV9; cdr3_aa: CASSARQGLNTEAFF
v_call: TRBV11-2; cdr3_aa: CASSFGPGQGLLSYEQYF
v_call: TRBV2; cdr3_aa: CASIGQGAEAFF
v_call: TRBV7-2; cdr3_aa: CASSPHRGASTGELFF
v_call: TRBV6-2/TRBV6-3; cdr3_aa: CASSYPPRGQETQYF
v_call: TRBV5-1; cdr3_aa: CASSLDRVLYGYTF
v_call: TRBV25-1; cdr3_aa: CASSGGTGIYGYTF
v_call: TRBV29-1; cdr3_aa: CSVAEDRGLSYSGNTIYF
v_call: TRBV30; cdr3_aa: CAWSVLRLEINTEAFF
v_call: TRBV4-1; cdr3_aa: CASSHQLAGGIEQFF
v_call: TRBV12-3/TRBV12-4; cdr3_aa: CASSFPGQEAFF
v_call: TRBV4-1; cdr3_aa: CASSLGTGGSYEQYF
v_call: TRBV19; cdr3_aa: CASSTDRDGYTF
v_call: TRBV7-9; cdr3_aa: CASSPTTGPYGYTF
v_call: TRBV19; cdr3_aa: CASSIKLTDFYGYTF
v_call: TRBV28; cdr3_aa: CASSLWTEPWDF
v_call: TRBV27; cdr3_aa: CASSHRDRGPNTEAFF
v_call: TRBV2; cdr3_aa: CASSQIERTGELEAFF
v_call: TRBV28; cdr3_aa: CASSLRQGVEGNQPQHF
v_call: TRBV5-6; cdr3_aa: CASSLGGLAGTGELFF
v_call: TRBV6-5; cdr3_aa: CASRQPGNYGYTF
v_call: TRBV7-9; cdr3_aa: CASSSYVGTSGGLTDTQYF
v_call: TRBV2; cdr3_aa: CASSEQGEYEQYF
v_call: TRBV6-6; cdr3_aa: CASSYQTDGYTF